This T cell receptor (beta chain) is drawn from a study of blood T cell repertoires in COVID-19. This CDR3 contains 17 residues. Germline-derived CDR1 and CDR2 are LNHNV and YYDKDF (reference sequence). With V trimmed by 3 bases and J by 1 base, 11 bases remained unmatched. The data were produced by immunoSEQ multiplex PCR, yet TCRdb's version contains in-frame clones alone and is incomplete. Counted here are roughly 200,000 clones, about 83% occurring once; the ten biggest clones make up around 8.6%. The receptor comes from a woman aged 25 to 39 who had recovered from COVID-19. The chain is built from TRBV15 and TRBJ1-1, with 7 positions matching TRBD1. Sequencing was performed on PBMCs or T cells enriched from blood (not recorded which). The CDR3: CATSSLDRSTSNTEAFF. In DNA, the CDR3 is TGTGCCACCAGCAGCTTGGACAGGAGCACTTCGAACACTGAAGCTTTCTTT.